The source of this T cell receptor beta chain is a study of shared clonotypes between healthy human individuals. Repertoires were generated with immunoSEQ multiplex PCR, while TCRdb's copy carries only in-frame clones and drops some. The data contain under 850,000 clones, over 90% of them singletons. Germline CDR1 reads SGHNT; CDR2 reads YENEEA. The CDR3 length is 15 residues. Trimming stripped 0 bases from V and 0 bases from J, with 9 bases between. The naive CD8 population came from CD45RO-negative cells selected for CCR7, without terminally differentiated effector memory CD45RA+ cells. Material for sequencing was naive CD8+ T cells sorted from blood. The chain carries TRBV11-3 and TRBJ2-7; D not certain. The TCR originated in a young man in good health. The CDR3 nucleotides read TGTGCCAGCAGCTTAGATTCCGAAAGCTCCTACGAGCAGTACTTC. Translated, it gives CASSLDSESSYEQYF. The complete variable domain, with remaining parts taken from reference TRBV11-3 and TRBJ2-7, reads EAGVVQSPRYKIIEKKQPVAFWCNPISGHNTLYWYLQNLGQGPELLIRYENEEAVDDSQLPKDRFSAERLKGVDSTLKIQPAELGDSAVYLCASSLDSESSYEQYFGPGTRLTVT.